The clone carrying this T cell receptor beta chain was recorded many times. Its antigen is undetermined. The entry originates in a study of human T cells and chemical hapten exposure. Indicated time point: pre-sensitization, week 0. The treatment here: therapeutic diphenylcyclopropenone sensitization with weekly scalp DPC. Study-level points and caveats: Expanded TCRs grouped into significantly more large CDR3 similarity clusters than controls produced.

Original processing notes: 95,638 TCRs per sample was the median, with a range of about 20,000 to 690,600. TCRdb used MiXCR to reprocess the RACE reads, holding one entry per CDR3 protein. The V and J calls here are based on TCRdb, not the publication. The data hold 300,000 to 450,000 distinct CDR3 sequences, with approximately 5.1% observed a single time. This sample comprised whole blood, obtained in connection with sensitization to the hapten diphenylcyclopropenone (DPC). This receptor was identified in a woman aged 45-59 years with alopecia areata. Some clones in this sample may be carry-over from other donors' samples.

In nucleotides, the CDR3 is TGTGCCAGCAGTCCTTGGGGCGCAGATACGCAGTATTTT. Its protein product is CASSPWGADTQYF. This chain joins TRBV12-3 or TRBV12-4 and TRBJ2-3; maybe TRBD1 (5 bases). The V end was cut by 5 bases, the J end by 4 bases, with 10 bases between. This CDR3 region has 13 residues.